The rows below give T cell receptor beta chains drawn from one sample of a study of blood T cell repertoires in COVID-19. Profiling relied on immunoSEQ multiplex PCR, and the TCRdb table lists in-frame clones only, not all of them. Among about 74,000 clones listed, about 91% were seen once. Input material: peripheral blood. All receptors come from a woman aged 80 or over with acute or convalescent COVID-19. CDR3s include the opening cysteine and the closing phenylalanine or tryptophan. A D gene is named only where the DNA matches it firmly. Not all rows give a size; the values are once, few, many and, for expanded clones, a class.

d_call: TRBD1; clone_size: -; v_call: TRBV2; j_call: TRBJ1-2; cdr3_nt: TGTGCCAGCAGCCTGGGACAGGAGTATGGCTACACCTTC; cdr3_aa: CASSLGQEYGYTF
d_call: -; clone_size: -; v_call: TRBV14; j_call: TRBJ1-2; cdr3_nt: TGTGCCAGCAGCCAAGTTGCAGGGTGGAACTATGGCTACACCTTC; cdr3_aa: CASSQVAGWNYGYTF
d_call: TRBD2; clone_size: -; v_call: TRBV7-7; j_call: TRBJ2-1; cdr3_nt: TGTGCTAGCAGCTCCGGCGGGGGGCCCTACAATGAGCAGTTCTTC; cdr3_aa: CASSSGGGPYNEQFF
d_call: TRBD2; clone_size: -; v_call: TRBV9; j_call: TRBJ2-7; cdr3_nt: TGTGCCAGCGGGAGGGGACTAGCGGGCTACGAGCAGTACTTC; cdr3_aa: CASGRGLAGYEQYF
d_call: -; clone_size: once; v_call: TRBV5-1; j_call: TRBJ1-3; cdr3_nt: TGCGCCAGCAGCCCGACAGTAACCTCTGGAAACACCATATATTTT; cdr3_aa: CASSPTVTSGNTIYF
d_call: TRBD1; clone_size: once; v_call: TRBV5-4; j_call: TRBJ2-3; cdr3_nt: TGTGCCAGCAGCTTGGAGGCGGCAGGGGGCAGGGGCACAGATACGCAGTATTTT; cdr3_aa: CASSLEAAGGRGTDTQYF
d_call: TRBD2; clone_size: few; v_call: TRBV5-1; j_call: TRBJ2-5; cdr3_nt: TGCGCCAGCAGCCGATACTCCGGACTAGCGGGAAGCCAAGAGACCCAGTACTTC; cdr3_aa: CASSRYSGLAGSQETQYF
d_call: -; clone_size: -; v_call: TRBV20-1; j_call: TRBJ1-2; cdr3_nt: TGCAGTGCTACCACAGGCTATGGCTACACCTTC; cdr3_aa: CSATTGYGYTF
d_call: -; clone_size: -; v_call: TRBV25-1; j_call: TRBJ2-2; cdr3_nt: TGTGCCAGCAGTGACGCGAGCAGGGTTGCCGGGGAGCTGTTTTTT; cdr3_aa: CASSDASRVAGELFF
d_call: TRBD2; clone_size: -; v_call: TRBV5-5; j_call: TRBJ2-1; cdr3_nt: TGTGCCAGCAAGGTTAGCGGGAGGGCTTACGATGAGCAGTTCTTC; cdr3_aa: CASKVSGRAYDEQFF
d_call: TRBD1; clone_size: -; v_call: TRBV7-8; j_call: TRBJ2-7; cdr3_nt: TGTGCCAGCTGCCTTGGGACAGGGGTCTCCTACGAGCAGTACTTC; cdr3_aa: CASCLGTGVSYEQYF
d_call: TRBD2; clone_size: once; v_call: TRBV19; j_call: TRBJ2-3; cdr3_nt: TGTGCCAGTAGTGCCAGACACCTCGGACTAGGCACAGATACGCAGTATTTT; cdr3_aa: CASSARHLGLGTDTQYF
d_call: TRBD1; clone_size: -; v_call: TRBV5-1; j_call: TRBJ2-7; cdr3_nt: TGCGCCAGCAGCTTGGGGGTAGGGACAGGGGCTAACGAGCAGTACTTC; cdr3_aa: CASSLGVGTGANEQYF
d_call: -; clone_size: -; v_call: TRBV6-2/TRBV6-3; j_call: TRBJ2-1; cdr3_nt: TGTGCCAGCAGTTACTCGACTAGGGAGCAGTTCTTC; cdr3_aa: CASSYSTREQFF
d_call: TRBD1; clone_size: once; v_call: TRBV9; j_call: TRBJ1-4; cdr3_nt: TGTGCCAGCAGCGTAGCAAGCAGGGGGAGAAATGAAAAACTGTTTTTT; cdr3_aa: CASSVASRGRNEKLFF
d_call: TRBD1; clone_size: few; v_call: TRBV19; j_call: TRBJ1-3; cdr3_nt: TGTGCCAGTCTACCGGACAGGGCCTCTGGAAACACCATATATTTT; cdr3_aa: CASLPDRASGNTIYF
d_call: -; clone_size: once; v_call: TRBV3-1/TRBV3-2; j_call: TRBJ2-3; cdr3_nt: TGTGCCAGCAGCCAGCAGGGTTCTGGTACGCAGTATTTT; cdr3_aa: CASSQQGSGTQYF
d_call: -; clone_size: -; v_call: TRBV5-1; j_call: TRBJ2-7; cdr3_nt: TGCGCCAGCAGCTTAACAGGGACCTACGAGCAGTACTTC; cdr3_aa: CASSLTGTYEQYF
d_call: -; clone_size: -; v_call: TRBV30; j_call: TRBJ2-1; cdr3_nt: TGTGCCTGGAGTGTAAGGCCAGGGGATTCTTATGAGCAGTTCTTC; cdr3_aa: CAWSVRPGDSYEQFF
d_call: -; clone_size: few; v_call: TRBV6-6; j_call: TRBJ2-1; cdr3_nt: TGTGCCAGCAGTTCCGACAGTTACAATGAGCAGTTCTTC; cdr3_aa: CASSSDSYNEQFF
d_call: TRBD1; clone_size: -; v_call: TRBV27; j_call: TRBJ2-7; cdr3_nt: TGTGCCAGCAGTTTCCAGACAGGGTCCTACGAGCAGTACTTC; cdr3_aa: CASSFQTGSYEQYF
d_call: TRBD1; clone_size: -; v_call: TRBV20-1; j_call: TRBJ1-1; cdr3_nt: TGCAGTGCTAGTGACCCGTTGACAGGGAGAACTGAAGCTTTCTTT; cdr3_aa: CSASDPLTGRTEAFF
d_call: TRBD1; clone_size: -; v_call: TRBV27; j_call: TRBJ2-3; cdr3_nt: TGTGCCAGCAGTTTAAAGGGTACAGGGGGGTTGAGTACGCAGTATTTT; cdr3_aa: CASSLKGTGGLSTQYF
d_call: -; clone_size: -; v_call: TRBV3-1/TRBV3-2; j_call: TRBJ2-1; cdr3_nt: TGTGCCAGCAGGCAAGGGGCAGCGGGCAATGAGCAGTTCTTC; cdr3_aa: CASRQGAAGNEQFF
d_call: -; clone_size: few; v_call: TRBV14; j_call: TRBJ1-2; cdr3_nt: TGTGCCAGCAGACAACAGGGATCCGAAGGCTACACCTTC; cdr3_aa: CASRQQGSEGYTF
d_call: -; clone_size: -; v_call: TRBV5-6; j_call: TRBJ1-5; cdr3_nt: TGTGCCAGCAGCTTGGCCGTCGCTGGAGGTCAGCCCCAGCATTTT; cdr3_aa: CASSLAVAGGQPQHF
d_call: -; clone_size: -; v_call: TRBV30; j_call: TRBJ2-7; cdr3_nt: TGTGCCTGGAGTACGGGTAGGGGGGGTTCCTACGAGCAGTACTTC; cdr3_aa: CAWSTGRGGSYEQYF
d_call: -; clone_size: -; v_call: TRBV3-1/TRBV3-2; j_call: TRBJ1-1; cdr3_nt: TGTGCCAGCAGCCCGACCCGGACAGCTATGAACACTGAAGCTTTCTTT; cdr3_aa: CASSPTRTAMNTEAFF
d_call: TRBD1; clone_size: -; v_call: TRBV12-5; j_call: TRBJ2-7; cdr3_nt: TGTGCTAGTGGTCGACAGACCGGGACAGGGGGTAACGAGCAGTACTTC; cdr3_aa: CASGRQTGTGGNEQYF
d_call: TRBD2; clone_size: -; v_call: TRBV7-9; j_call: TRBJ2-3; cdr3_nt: TGTGCCAGCAGCCAGACTAGCGGGGGGAGCACAGATACGCAGTATTTT; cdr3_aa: CASSQTSGGSTDTQYF
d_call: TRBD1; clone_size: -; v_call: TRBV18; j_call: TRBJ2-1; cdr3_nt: TGTGCCAGCTCACGTGACAGGGAAGGGACGAATGAGCAGTTCTTC; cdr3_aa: CASSRDREGTNEQFF
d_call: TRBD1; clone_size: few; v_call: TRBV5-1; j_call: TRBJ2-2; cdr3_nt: TGCGCCAGCAACCTCGGGACAGGGGTCGCCGGGGAGCTGTTTTTT; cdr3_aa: CASNLGTGVAGELFF
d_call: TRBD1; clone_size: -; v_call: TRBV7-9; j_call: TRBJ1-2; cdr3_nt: TGTGCCAGCAGTCGACAGGGAAGTACGGGCTATGGCTACACCTTC; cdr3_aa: CASSRQGSTGYGYTF
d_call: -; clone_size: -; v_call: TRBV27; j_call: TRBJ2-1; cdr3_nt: TGTGCCAGCAGTTTATCCAGGGCTACCTACAATGAGCAGTTCTTC; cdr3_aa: CASSLSRATYNEQFF
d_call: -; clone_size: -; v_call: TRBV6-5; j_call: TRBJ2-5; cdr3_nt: TGTGCCAGCAACCCGGGACACCAACAAGAGACCCAGTACTTC; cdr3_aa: CASNPGHQQETQYF
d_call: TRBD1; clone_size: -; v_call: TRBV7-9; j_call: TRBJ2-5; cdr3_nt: TGTGCCAGCAGCTTAAAAGAGGGACAGGGGCCCAAGACCCAGTACTTC; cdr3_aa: CASSLKEGQGPKTQYF
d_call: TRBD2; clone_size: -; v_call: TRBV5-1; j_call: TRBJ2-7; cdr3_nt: TGCGCCAGCAGCTTGGCAGCGGGAGGCCCAGTAAGTGAGCAGTACTTC; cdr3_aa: CASSLAAGGPVSEQYF
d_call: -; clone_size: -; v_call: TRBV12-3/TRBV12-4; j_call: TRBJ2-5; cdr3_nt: TGTGCCAGCAGTTTACAGGGAGAGACCCAGTACTTC; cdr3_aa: CASSLQGETQYF
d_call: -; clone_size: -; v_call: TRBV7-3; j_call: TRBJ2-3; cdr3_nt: TGTGCCAGCAGCCCTGCAGTCGGCGGGGTAGGAGATACGCAGTATTTT; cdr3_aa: CASSPAVGGVGDTQYF
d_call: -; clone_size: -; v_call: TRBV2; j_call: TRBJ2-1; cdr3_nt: TGTGCCAGCAACGGTTACCTCGGGGAGCAGTTCTTC; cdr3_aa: CASNGYLGEQFF
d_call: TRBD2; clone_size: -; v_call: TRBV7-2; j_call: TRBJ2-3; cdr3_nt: TGTGCCAGCAACGAGCGGGGGGGGCGCACAGATACGCAGTATTTT; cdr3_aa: CASNERGGRTDTQYF
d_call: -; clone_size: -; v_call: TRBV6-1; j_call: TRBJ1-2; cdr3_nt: TGTGCCAGCAGTGAAGAGGACAGCCGGCCCCTCTATGGCTACACCTTC; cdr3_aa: CASSEEDSRPLYGYTF
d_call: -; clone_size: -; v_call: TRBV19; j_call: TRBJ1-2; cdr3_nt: TGTGCCAGTAGTATGTCGGGGAAGCTGACCGGCTACACCTTC; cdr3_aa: CASSMSGKLTGYTF
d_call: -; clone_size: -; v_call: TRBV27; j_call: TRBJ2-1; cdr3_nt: TGTGCCAGCAGTTTAGCGCAGGGTACGGGTGAGCAGTTCTTC; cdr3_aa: CASSLAQGTGEQFF
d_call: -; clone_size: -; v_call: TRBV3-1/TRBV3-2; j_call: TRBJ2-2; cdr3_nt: TGTGCCAGCAGCCCACAGGGACGGACCGGGGAGCTGTTTTTT; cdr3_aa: CASSPQGRTGELFF
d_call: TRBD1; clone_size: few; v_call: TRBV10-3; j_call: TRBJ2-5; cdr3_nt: TGTGCCACAAGGGACAGGGGGCGGGAGACCCAGTACTTC; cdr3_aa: CATRDRGRETQYF
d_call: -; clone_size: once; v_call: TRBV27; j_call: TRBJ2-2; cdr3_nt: TGTGCCAGCAGAGGGGGGGGGTACACCGGGGAGCTGTTTTTT; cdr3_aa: CASRGGGYTGELFF
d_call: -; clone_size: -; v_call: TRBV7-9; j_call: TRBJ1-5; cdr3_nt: TGTGCCAGCAGCTCATGGGGGGATGATCAGCCCCAGCATTTT; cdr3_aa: CASSSWGDDQPQHF
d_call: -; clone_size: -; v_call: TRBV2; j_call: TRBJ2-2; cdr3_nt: TGTGCCAGCAAACGGGGACAAACGGACGGGGAGCTGTTTTTT; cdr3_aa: CASKRGQTDGELFF
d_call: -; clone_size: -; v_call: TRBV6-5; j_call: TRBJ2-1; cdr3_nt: TGTGCCAGCAGGTACCGCAATGAGCAGTTCTTC; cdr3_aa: CASRYRNEQFF
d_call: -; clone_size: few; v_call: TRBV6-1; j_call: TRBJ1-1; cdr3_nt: TGTGCCAGCAGTGAACAGGGAACATCGAACACTGAAGCTTTCTTT; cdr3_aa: CASSEQGTSNTEAFF
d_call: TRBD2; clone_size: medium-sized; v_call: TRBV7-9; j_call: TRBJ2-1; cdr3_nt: TGTGCCAGCAGCCCGAGGACTAGCGGGGGTCGCGATGAGCAGTTCTTC; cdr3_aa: CASSPRTSGGRDEQFF
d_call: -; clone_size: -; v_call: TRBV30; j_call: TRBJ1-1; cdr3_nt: TGTGCCTGGAGTGCTGGCTTCATGAACACTGAAGCTTTCTTT; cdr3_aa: CAWSAGFMNTEAFF